These 9 T cell receptor beta chains came from one sample sequenced in a study of blood T cell repertoires in COVID-19. Some clones are missing from TCRdb's copy, which holds only in-frame ones; the method was immunoSEQ multiplex PCR. This sample yields roughly 410,000 clones, of which roughly 90% are seen a single time; approximately 1.5% belongs to the top ten. Sequencing was performed on peripheral blood. The receptors come from a middle-aged woman with COVID-19, enrolled during active disease.

The gene calls are TRBV28 and TRBJ2-3; 7 bases map to TRBD1. The CDR3 spans 14 residues. J lost 4 bases, V lost 6 bases, and 7 bases had no gene match. CDR1 MDHEN and CDR2 SYDVKM come from the germline V gene. The CDR3 reads CASSFTGVADTQYF. For the CDR3, the DNA is TGTGCCAGCAGCTTTACAGGGGTGGCAGATACGCAGTATTTT. Complete variable domain (other parts from reference TRBV28 and TRBJ2-3): DVKVTQSSRYLVKRTGEKVFLECVQDMDHENMFWYRQDPGLGLRLIYFSYDVKMKEKGDIPEGYSVSREKKERFSLILESASTNQTSMYLCASSFTGVADTQYFGPGTRLTVL.

The chain links TRBV30 to TRBJ2-1, with TRBD2 as a possible D gene (6 bases). Germline V gene data show CDR1 as GTSNPN and CDR2 as SVGIG (reference sequence). This CDR3 region has 14 residues. Trimming took off 8 bases at V and 0 bases at J, with 14 bases between the two ends. The CDR3 nucleotides are TGTGCCCGCTCTAGCGTCAGCTCCTACAATGAGCAGTTCTTC. Translating it yields CARSSVSSYNEQFF.

The J gene is TRBJ2-2, the V gene TRBV19, with D possibly being TRBD2 (6 bases). The CDR3 totals 14 residues. The ends were cut back, 8 bases at V and 3 bases at J, with 13 bases in the middle. Germline V lookup: CDR1 LNHDA, CDR2 SQIVND (reference sequence). CDR3 region: CASGGKVDTGELFF. CDR3 coding DNA: TGTGCCAGTGGCGGGAAAGTAGACACCGGGGAGCTGTTTTTT. Full variable domain (remainder filled in from reference TRBV19 and TRBJ2-2): DGGITQSPKYLFRKEGQNVTLSCEQNLNHDAMYWYRQDPGQGLRLIYYSQIVNDFQKGDIAEGYSVSREKKESFPLTVTSAQKNPTAFYLCASGGKVDTGELFFGEGSRLTVL.

The J gene is TRBJ2-7, the V gene TRBV28, with D maybe TRBD1 (7 bases). Germline loops: CDR1 MDHEN, CDR2 SYDVKM. V was shortened by 5 bases and J by 3 bases, with 20 bases between the two germline ends. The CDR3 extends over 16 amino acids. The CDR3 protein is CASSRRRGTAHYEQYF. The CDR3, as DNA: TGTGCCAGCAGTCGAAGACGGGGGACAGCTCACTACGAGCAGTACTTC.

In its sample, this clone was seen a few times. The chain recombines TRBV6-1 with TRBJ2-7, with D possibly TRBD1 on 5 matching bases. In germline, CDR1 is MNHNS, CDR2 SASEGT. This CDR3 has 14 residues. The V gene lost 2 bases and the J gene lost 3 bases, with 11 bases spanning the gap. The CDR3 sequence: CASSESDTYYEQYF. The CDR3 nucleotides read TGTGCCAGCAGTGAATCGGACACGTACTACGAGCAGTACTTC.

The chain uses TRBV28 and TRBJ2-1; D is possibly TRBD2 (6 bases). This CDR3 has 14 residues. V dropped 6 bases and J dropped 4 bases, with 13 bases sitting between them. In germline, CDR1 is MDHEN, CDR2 SYDVKM. CDR3 residues: CASRGAGTYNEQFF. DNA of the CDR3: TGTGCCAGCAGGGGCGCGGGAACGTACAATGAGCAGTTCTTC.

The chain has TRBV6-4 and TRBJ1-6; maybe TRBD1 (6 bases). CDR1 and CDR2 (germline): MRHNA, SNTAGT. Trimming removed 3 bases at V and 5 bases at J, with 14 bases between. The CDR3 contains 16 residues. CDR3 loop: CASSDRRTEDNSPLHF. The CDR3 DNA follows: TGTGCCAGCAGTGATCGGAGGACAGAGGATAATTCACCCCTCCACTTT.

The J gene is TRBJ2-4, the V gene TRBV27; 9 nucleotides line up with TRBD2. There are 15 residues in the CDR3. V gave up 0 bases and J gave up 7 bases; unmatched junction bases: 4. Germline V gene lookup returns CDR1 MNHEY and CDR2 SMNVEV (reference sequence). The chain's CDR3 is CASSLSTSGPNIQYF. The CDR3 DNA follows: TGTGCCAGCAGTTTATCCACTAGCGGGCCTAACATTCAGTACTTC.

The CDR3 spells CASSQRSGGFGEQFF. The CDR3 nucleotides read TGTGCCAGCAGCCAAAGGAGCGGGGGGTTTGGCGAGCAGTTCTTC. V and J are TRBV16 and TRBJ2-1; 9 nucleotides match TRBD2. V lost 2 bases, J lost 10 bases, and 9 bases stayed unmatched. Germline CDR1 is KGHSY and CDR2 is FQNENV. This CDR3 is built from 15 residues. Drawing the rest from reference TRBV16 and TRBJ2-1, the complete variable domain is GEEVAQTPKHLVRGEGQKAKLYCAPIKGHSYVFWYQQVLKNEFKFLISFQNENVFDETGMPKERFSAKCLPNSPCSLEIQATKLEDSAVYFCASSQRSGGFGEQFFGPGTRLTVL.